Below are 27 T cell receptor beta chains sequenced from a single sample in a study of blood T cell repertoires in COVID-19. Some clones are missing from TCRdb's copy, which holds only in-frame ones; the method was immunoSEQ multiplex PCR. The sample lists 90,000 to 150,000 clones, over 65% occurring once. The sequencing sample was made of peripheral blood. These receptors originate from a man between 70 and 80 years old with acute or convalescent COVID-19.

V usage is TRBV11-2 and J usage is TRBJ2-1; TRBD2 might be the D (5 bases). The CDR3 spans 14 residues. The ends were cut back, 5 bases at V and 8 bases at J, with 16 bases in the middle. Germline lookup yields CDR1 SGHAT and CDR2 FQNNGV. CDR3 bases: TGTGCCAGCAGCCGGGAATTTGGCATCGATGAGCAGTTCTTC. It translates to CASSREFGIDEQFF.

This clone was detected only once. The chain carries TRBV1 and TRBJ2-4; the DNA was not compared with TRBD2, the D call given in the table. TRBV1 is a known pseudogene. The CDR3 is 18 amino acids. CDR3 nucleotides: TGCACCAGCAGCCAAGAAATCGGGGATGATGGAGCCAAAAACATTCAGTACTTC. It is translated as CTSSQEIGDDGAKNIQYF.

The CDR3 is CASSPNRDTSTDTQYF. The CDR3 bases are TGTGCCAGCAGTCCGAACCGGGACACCAGCACAGATACGCAGTATTTT. This rearrangement joins TRBV2 to TRBJ2-3, with D tentatively TRBD1 (6 bases). CDR1 is SNHLY, CDR2 FYNNEI, per germline. The CDR3 is 16 amino acids. V was pared by 5 bases and J by 0 bases, with 15 bases between. Looking up the rest from reference TRBV2 and TRBJ2-3 gives the full variable domain: EPEVTQTPSHQVTQMGQEVILRCVPISNHLYFYWYRQILGQKVEFLVSFYNNEISEKSEIFDDQFSVERPDGSNFTLKIRSTKLEDSAMYFCASSPNRDTSTDTQYFGPGTRLTVL.

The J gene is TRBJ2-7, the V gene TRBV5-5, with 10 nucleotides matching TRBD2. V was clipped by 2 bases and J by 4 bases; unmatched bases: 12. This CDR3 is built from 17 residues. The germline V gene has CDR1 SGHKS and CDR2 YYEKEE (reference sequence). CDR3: CASSLTSGVRGFYEQYF. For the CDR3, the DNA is TGTGCCAGCAGCTTAACTAGCGGGGTCAGGGGGTTTTACGAGCAGTACTTC.

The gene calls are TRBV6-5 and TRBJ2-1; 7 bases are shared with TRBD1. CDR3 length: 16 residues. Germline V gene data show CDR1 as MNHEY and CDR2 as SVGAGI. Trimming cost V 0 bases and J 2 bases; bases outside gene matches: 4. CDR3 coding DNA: TGTGCCAGCAGTTACTCCCGACAGGGTCCCTACAATGAGCAGTTCTTC. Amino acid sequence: CASSYSRQGPYNEQFF.

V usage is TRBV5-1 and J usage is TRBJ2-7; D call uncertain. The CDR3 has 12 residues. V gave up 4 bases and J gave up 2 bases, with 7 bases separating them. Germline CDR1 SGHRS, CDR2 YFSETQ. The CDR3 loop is CASSLPAYEQYF. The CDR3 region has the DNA TGCGCCAGCAGCCTCCCCGCCTACGAGCAGTACTTC.

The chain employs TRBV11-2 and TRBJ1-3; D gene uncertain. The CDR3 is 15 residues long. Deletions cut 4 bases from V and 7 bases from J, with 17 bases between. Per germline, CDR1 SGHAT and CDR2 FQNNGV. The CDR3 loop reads CASSSGAGSRNTIYF. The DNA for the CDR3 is TGTGCCAGCAGCTCGGGAGCCGGGTCTCGGAACACCATATATTTT.

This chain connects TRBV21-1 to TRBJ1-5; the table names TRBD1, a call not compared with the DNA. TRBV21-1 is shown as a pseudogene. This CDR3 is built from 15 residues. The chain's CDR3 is CASSPGRGPNQPQHF. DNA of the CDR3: TGTGCCAGCAGCCCCGGAAGGGGGCCCAATCAGCCCCAGCATTTT.

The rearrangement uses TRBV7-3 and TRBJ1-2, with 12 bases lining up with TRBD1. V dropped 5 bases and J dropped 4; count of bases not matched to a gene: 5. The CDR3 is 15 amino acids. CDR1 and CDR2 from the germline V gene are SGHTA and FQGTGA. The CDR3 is CASSPQGQGAYGYTF. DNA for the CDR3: TGTGCCAGCAGCCCCCAGGGACAGGGGGCCTATGGCTACACCTTC. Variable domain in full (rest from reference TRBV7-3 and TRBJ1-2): GAGVSQTPSNKVTEKGKYVELRCDPISGHTALYWYRQSLGQGPEFLIYFQGTGAADDSGLPNDRFFAVRPEGSVSTLKIQRTERGDSAVYLCASSPQGQGAYGYTFGSGTRLTVV.

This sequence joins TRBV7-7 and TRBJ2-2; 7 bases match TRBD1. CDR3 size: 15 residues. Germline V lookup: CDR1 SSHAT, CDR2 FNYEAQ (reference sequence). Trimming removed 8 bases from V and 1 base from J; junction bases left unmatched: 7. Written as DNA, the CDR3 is TGTGCCAGCGGCGGACAGGTGGGGAACACCGGGGAGCTGTTTTTT. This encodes CASGGQVGNTGELFF.

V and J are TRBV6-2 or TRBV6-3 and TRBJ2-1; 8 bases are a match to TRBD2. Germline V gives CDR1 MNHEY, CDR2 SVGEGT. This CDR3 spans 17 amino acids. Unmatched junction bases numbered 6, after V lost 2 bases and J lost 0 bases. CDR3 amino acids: CASSYTGTRSSYNEQFF. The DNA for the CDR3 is TGTGCCAGCAGTTACACCGGGACTAGGAGCTCCTACAATGAGCAGTTCTTC.

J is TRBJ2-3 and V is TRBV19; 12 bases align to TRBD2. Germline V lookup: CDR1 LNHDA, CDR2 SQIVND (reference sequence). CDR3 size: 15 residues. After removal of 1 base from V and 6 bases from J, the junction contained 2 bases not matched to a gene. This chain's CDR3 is CASSIVTSGRDTQYF. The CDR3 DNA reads TGTGCCAGTAGTATAGTTACTAGCGGGAGGGATACGCAGTATTTT.

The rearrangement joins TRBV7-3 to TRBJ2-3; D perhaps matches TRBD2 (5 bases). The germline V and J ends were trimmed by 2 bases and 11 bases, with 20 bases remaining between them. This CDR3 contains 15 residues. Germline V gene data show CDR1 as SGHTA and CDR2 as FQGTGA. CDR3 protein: CASSLEGTITREQYF. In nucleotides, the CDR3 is TGTGCCAGCAGCTTAGAAGGTACTATTACTCGGGAGCAGTATTTT.

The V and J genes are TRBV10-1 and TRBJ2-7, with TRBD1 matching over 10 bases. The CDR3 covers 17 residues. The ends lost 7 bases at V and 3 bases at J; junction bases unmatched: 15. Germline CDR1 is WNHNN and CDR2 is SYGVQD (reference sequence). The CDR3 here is CASTQPPPGQGFYEQYF. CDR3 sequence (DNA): TGCGCCAGCACCCAACCGCCCCCGGGACAGGGGTTCTACGAGCAGTACTTC.

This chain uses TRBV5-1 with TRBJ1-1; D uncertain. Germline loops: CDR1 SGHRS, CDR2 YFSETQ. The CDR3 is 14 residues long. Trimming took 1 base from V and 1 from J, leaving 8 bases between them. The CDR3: CASSLSIGNTEAFF. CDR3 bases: TGCGCCAGCAGCTTGAGTATCGGGAACACTGAAGCTTTCTTT. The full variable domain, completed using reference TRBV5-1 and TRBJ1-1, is KAGVTQTPRYLIKTRGQQVTLSCSPISGHRSVSWYQQTPGQGLQFLFEYFSETQRNKGNFPGRFSGRQFSNSRSEMNVSTLELGDSALYLCASSLSIGNTEAFFGQGTRLTVV.

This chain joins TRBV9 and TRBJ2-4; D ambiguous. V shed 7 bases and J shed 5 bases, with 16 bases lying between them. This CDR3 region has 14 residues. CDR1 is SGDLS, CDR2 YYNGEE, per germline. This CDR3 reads CASFMRRNENIQYF. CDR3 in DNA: TGTGCCAGCTTTATGCGGCGAAACGAAAACATTCAGTACTTC.

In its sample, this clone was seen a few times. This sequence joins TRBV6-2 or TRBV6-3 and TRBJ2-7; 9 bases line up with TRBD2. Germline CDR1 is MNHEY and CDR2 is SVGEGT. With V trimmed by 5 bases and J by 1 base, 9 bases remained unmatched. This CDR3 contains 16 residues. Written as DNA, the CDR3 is TGTGCCAGCAGTCTCTCGGTAGCGGGAGAATCCTACGAGCAGTACTTC. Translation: CASSLSVAGESYEQYF.

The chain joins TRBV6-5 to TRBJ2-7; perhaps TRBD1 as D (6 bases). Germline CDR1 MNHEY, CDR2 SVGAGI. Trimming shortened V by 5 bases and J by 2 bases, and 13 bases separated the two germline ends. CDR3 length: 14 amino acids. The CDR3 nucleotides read TGTGCCAGCAGTACCCTCACAGGGACCTACGAGCAGTACTTC. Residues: CASSTLTGTYEQYF.

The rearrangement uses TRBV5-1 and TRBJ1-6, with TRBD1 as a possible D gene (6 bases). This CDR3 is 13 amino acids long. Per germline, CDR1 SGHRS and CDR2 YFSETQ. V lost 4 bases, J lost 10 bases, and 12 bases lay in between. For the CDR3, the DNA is TGCGCCAGCAGCGTTAACAGGGTATCACCCCTCCACTTT. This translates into CASSVNRVSPLHF.

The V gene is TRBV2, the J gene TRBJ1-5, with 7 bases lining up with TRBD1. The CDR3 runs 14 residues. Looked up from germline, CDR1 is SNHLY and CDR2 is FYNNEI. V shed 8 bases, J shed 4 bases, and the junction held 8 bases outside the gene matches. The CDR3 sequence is CASQGGHQNQPQHF. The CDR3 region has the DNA TGTGCCAGCCAGGGGGGACACCAAAATCAGCCCCAGCATTTT. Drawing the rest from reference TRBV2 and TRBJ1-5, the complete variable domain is EPEVTQTPSHQVTQMGQEVILRCVPISNHLYFYWYRQILGQKVEFLVSFYNNEISEKSEIFDDQFSVERPDGSNFTLKIRSTKLEDSAMYFCASQGGHQNQPQHFGDGTRLSIL.

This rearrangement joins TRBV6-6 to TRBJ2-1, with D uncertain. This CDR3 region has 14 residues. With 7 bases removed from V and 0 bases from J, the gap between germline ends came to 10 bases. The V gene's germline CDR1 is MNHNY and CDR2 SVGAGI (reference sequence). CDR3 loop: CASNPARSYNEQFF. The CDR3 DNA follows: TGTGCCAGCAACCCCGCGCGCTCCTACAATGAGCAGTTCTTC.

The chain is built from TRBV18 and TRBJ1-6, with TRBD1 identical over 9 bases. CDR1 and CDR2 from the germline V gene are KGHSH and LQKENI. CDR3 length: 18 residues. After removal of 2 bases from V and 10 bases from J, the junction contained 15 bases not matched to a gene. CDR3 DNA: TGTGCCAGCTCACCAATTGGGGACAGGGTTGGGCACGGATCACCCCTCCACTTT. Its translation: CASSPIGDRVGHGSPLHF.

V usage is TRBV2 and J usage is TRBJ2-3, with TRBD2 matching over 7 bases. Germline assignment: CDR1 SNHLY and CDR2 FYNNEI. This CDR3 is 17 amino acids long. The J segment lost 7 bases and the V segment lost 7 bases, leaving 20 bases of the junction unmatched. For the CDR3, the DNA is TGTGCCAGCATTCACCCCAACCGCGGGAGATTTTCAAATACGCAGTATTTT. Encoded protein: CASIHPNRGRFSNTQYF.

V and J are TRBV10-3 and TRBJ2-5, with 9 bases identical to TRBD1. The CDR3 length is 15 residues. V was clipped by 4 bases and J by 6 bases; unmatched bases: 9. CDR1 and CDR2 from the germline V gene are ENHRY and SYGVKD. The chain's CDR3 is CAISGDRGGVQTQYF. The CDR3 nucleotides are TGTGCCATCAGTGGAGACAGGGGGGGAGTGCAGACCCAGTACTTC.

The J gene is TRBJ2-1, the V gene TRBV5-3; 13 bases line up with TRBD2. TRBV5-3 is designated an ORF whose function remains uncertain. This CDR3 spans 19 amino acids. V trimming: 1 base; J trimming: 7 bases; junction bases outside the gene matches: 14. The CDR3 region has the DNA TGTGCCAGAAGCTTGAGAACTAGCGGGGGGGCGGACTACTGGAATGAGCAGTTCTTC. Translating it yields CARSLRTSGGADYWNEQFF.

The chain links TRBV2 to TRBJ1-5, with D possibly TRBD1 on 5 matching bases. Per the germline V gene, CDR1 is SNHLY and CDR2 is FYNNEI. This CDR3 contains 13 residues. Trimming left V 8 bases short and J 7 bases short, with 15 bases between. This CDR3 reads CASCGGGWQPQHF. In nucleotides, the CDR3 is TGTGCCAGCTGTGGGGGGGGGTGGCAGCCCCAGCATTTT.

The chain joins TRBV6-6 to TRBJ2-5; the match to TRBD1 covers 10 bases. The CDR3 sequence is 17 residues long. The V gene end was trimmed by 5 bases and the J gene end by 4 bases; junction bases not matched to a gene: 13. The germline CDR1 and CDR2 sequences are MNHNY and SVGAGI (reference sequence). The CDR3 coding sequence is TGTGCCAGCAGTCGAGGGGTGATTGGACAGGGGGGAGAGACCCAGTACTTC. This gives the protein CASSRGVIGQGGETQYF.